This T cell receptor (beta chain) was recorded in a study of CXCR3-negative and CXCR3-positive naive CD8 T cells. Study-level background: Libraries each contributed about 1.5 +/- 0.3 million TRB reads, for around 150 million in total.

UMI-labeled TRB cDNA libraries were prepared by 5' RACE. After re-calling the 5' RACE reads, TCRdb lists one entry per CDR3 protein, DNA absent. The sample shows about 24,000 distinct CDR3 sequences, and 4% sits with its ten largest clones. CDR1 is MNHNY and CDR2 is SVGAGI in the germline V gene (reference sequence). The CDR3 length is 13 residues. A word on this clonotype: Its target is not known.

Study results and limitations: Comparably high diversity was seen in both naive subsets, and much lower diversity in memory CD8+ cells. Compared with CXCR3-negative naive cells, CXCR3-positive naive cells showed more hydrophobic TRB CDR3s.

CD45RO-CCR7+CD27+CD95- defined naive CD8+ T cells. This receptor was identified in a human donor in good health. Some clones in this sample may be carry-over from other donors' samples. The material sequenced was naive CXCR3- CD8+ T cells from blood. Documented subset: CD45RO-CCR7+CD27+CD95- naive CD8+ T cells lacking CXCR3 (TNR3-). J is TRBJ2-7 and V is TRBV6-6. CDR3 sequence: CASNSDEIYEQYF.